The 25 T cell receptor beta chains reported below all come from one sample, sequenced in a study of human T cells and chemical hapten exposure. The time point was: patch test 2, 6 weeks after DPC sensitization. Treatment in this sample: therapeutic diphenylcyclopropenone sensitization with weekly scalp DPC. TCRdb used MiXCR to reprocess the RACE reads, holding one entry per CDR3 protein. The repertoire holds over 100,000 distinct CDR3 sequences, with more than 7% as singletons. Sequenced here: whole blood, sampled in connection with sensitization to the hapten diphenylcyclopropenone (DPC). These receptor sequences come from a woman in her 40s with alopecia areata. Some clones in this sample may be carry-over from other donors' samples.

This clonotype was observed many times. V gene TRBV20-1 combines with J gene TRBJ1-6; possible D gene TRBD1, 5 bases. From germline, CDR1 is DFQATT and CDR2 SNEGSKA (reference sequence). The CDR3 is 19 amino acids. V lost 2 bases, J lost 9 bases, and 29 bases lay in between. The CDR3 region is CSARIPLILGRGPGSPLHF. CDR3 nucleotides: TGCAGTGCTAGAATTCCGTTAATTCTGGGGAGGGGCCCAGGTTCACCCCTCCACTTT.

J is TRBJ1-6 and V is TRBV20-1; a possible D gene is TRBD1 (5 bases). CDR3 size: 14 residues. CDR1 is DFQATT, CDR2 SNEGSKA, per germline (reference sequence). The germline V and J ends were trimmed by 4 bases and 7 bases, with 14 bases remaining between them. The CDR3 loop is CSATRGGGNSPLHF. The CDR3 DNA sequence: TGCAGTGCTACACGGGGGGGAGGCAATTCACCCCTCCACTTT.

At least ten counts were recorded for this clonotype. This chain uses TRBV4-3 with TRBJ1-6; TRBD1 is a possible D gene (6 bases). V lost 0 bases and J lost 8, with 11 bases in between. CDR3 length: 15 residues. The germline CDR1 and CDR2 sequences are LGHNA and YSLEER. Here the CDR3 DNA reads TGCGCCAGCAGCCAAGAAACAGGGAGTTATTCACCCCTCCACTTT. This codes for CASSQETGSYSPLHF.

Ten or more counts support this clonotype. This sequence joins TRBV7-9 and TRBJ2-3, with 7 bases lining up with TRBD1. The ends lost 1 base at V and 12 bases at J; junction bases unmatched: 16. Germline V CDR1 and CDR2: SEHNR, FQNEAQ (reference sequence). The CDR3 consists of 16 residues. The CDR3 DNA reads TGTGCCAGCAGCTTAGAGGAAACAGGGGATTCCCTCGGTCAGTATTTT. Its protein product is CASSLEETGDSLGQYF.

Many counts were recorded for this clonotype. V and J are TRBV15 and TRBJ2-1; the D gene is possibly TRBD2 (7 bases). This CDR3 has 15 residues. Deletions cut 5 bases from V and 9 bases from J, with 20 bases between. Germline loops: CDR1 LNHNV, CDR2 YYDKDF (reference sequence). DNA of the CDR3: TGTGCCACCAGCCCAGGGGATCTTGGGGGGGGTGAGCAGTTCTTC. Translating it yields CATSPGDLGGGEQFF.

This clonotype came up many times. This chain joins TRBV6-2 or TRBV6-3 and TRBJ2-1; the D gene is possibly TRBD2 (6 bases). V gave up 2 bases and J gave up 9 bases, with 14 bases separating them. CDR1 is MNHEY, CDR2 SVGEGT, per germline. CDR3 size: 14 residues. CDR3 loop: CASSYRAGRGEQFF. CDR3 sequence (DNA): TGTGCCAGCAGTTACAGAGCCGGGCGGGGTGAGCAGTTCTTC.

The chain recombines TRBV7-9 with TRBJ2-1; D may be TRBD1 (6 bases). Germline V gives CDR1 SEHNR, CDR2 FQNEAQ (reference sequence). The length of the CDR3 is 15 residues. Trimming shortened V by 2 bases and J by 3 bases, and 11 bases separated the two germline ends. This CDR3 is CASSLQGIIYNEQFF. CDR3 coding DNA: TGTGCCAGCAGCTTACAGGGGATTATCTACAATGAGCAGTTCTTC. Full variable domain (outside the CDR3, taken from reference TRBV7-9 and TRBJ2-1): DTGVSQNPRHKITKRGQNVTFRCDPISEHNRLYWYRQTLGQGPEFLTYFQNEAQLEKSRLLSDRFSAERPKGSFSTLEIQRTEQGDSAMYLCASSLQGIIYNEQFFGPGTRLTVL.

The genes are TRBV10-2 and TRBJ1-1; D unclear. Per the germline V gene, CDR1 is WSHSY and CDR2 is SAAADI. With 3 bases removed from V and 1 base from J, the gap between germline ends came to 3 bases. The CDR3 is 12 amino acids. The CDR3 spells CASSDENTEAFF. The CDR3 DNA reads TGCGCCAGCAGTGATGAGAACACTGAAGCTTTCTTT.

The V call is TRBV27, the J call TRBJ2-3; D is unresolved. This CDR3 has 14 amino acids. The germline CDR1 and CDR2 sequences are MNHEY and SMNVEV (reference sequence). V shed 0 bases and J shed 4 bases, with 8 bases lying between them. CDR3 loop: CASSLSKGPDTQYF. In DNA form, the CDR3 reads TGTGCCAGCAGTTTATCAAAGGGTCCAGATACGCAGTATTTT.

This clonotype was picked up a small number of times. V usage is TRBV12-3 or TRBV12-4 and J usage is TRBJ1-1; D is uncertain. This CDR3 is built from 13 residues. V gave up 6 bases and J gave up 6 bases, with 14 bases separating them. CDR3 protein: CASSIFRGPEAFF. CDR3 nucleotide sequence: TGTGCCAGCAGCATCTTCCGAGGCCCTGAAGCTTTCTTT.

This chain connects TRBV7-9 to TRBJ1-1, with D unresolved. V lost 0 bases and J lost 4, with 18 bases in between. The CDR3 consists of 17 residues. Germline CDR1 SEHNR, CDR2 FQNEAQ (reference sequence). CDR3 DNA sequence: TGTGCCAGCAGCTTAGCGGATTTAGGCCGTACCTTCACTGAAGCTTTCTTT. This gives the protein CASSLADLGRTFTEAFF.

The sample holds many counts of this clonotype. The rearrangement links TRBV2 to TRBJ2-3; no reliable D call. Germline assignment: CDR1 SNHLY and CDR2 FYNNEI. This CDR3 contains 16 residues. Trimming shortened V by 5 bases and J by 4 bases, and 19 bases separated the two germline ends. CDR3 nucleotides: TGTGCCAGCAGTAGGCGGACGGATTCTGGGGCAGATACGCAGTATTTT. Translation: CASSRRTDSGADTQYF.

The table lists this clonotype with many counts. CDR3 DNA sequence: TGTGCCAGCAGCCAAGGGGGGCCGGGCAATCAGCCCCAGCATTTT. Its protein product is CASSQGGPGNQPQHF. The V and J genes are TRBV3-1 and TRBJ1-5; D may be TRBD1 (6 bases). Germline CDR1 LGHDT, CDR2 YNNKEL (reference sequence). Trimming took off 1 base at V and 2 bases at J, with 9 bases between the two ends. The CDR3 totals 15 residues. The full variable domain, in which reference TRBV3-1 and TRBJ1-5 provide the parts outside the CDR3, is DTAVSQTPKYLVTQMGNDKSIKCEQNLGHDTMYWYKQDSKKFLKIMFSYNNKELIINETVPNRFSPKSPDKAHLNLHINSLELGDSAVYFCASSQGGPGNQPQHFGDGTRLSIL.

This sequence joins TRBV5-4 and TRBJ2-2; the D gene is possibly TRBD1 (5 bases). With 4 bases removed from V and 3 bases from J, the gap between germline ends came to 7 bases. CDR1 and CDR2 from the germline V gene are SGHNT and YYREEE (reference sequence). The CDR3 is 13 amino acids. The CDR3 here is CASSATDTGELFF. The CDR3 DNA follows: TGTGCCAGCAGCGCGACAGACACCGGGGAGCTGTTTTTT.

This clonotype was seen a few times. One junction end disagrees with the germline gene, perhaps due to a read error. V gene TRBV10-3 combines with J gene TRBJ1-6, with 9 bases lining up with TRBD1. Per germline, CDR1 ENHRY and CDR2 SYGVKD. The CDR3 loop spans 14 amino acids. In DNA, the CDR3 is TGTGCCATCAGTCCGGGACAGGGATTTTCACCCCTCCATTTT. This sequence encodes CAISPGQGFSPLHF.

V is TRBV7-9 and J is TRBJ2-7, with D perhaps matching TRBD1 (6 bases). V gave up 7 bases and J gave up 7 bases, with 11 bases separating them. Germline V gene data show CDR1 as SEHNR and CDR2 as FQNEAQ (reference sequence). This CDR3 region has 11 residues. The CDR3 bases are TGTGCCAGCATGCAGGGGCTGGAGCAGTACTTC. Translated: CASMQGLEQYF.

The V and J genes are TRBV7-8 and TRBJ2-1; 12 positions match TRBD2. The CDR3 contains 17 residues. Germline V gene data show CDR1 as SGHVS and CDR2 as FQNEAQ. V was clipped by 6 bases and J by 4 bases; unmatched bases: 10. The CDR3 is CASRGHRTSGAYNEQFF. CDR3 DNA sequence: TGTGCCAGCAGGGGACATAGGACTAGCGGGGCTTACAATGAGCAGTTCTTC.

The J gene is TRBJ2-3, the V gene TRBV29-1, with D unclear. Germline-derived CDR1 and CDR2 are SQVTM and ANQGSEA. The CDR3 extends over 14 amino acids. Trimming pared 3 bases from V and 1 base from J, leaving 11 bases between. Written as DNA, the CDR3 is TGCAGCGTTGAGGAGTGGGTTGGCACAGATACGCAGTATTTT. It encodes CSVEEWVGTDTQYF.

This clonotype showed up just a few times. This chain joins TRBV20-1 and TRBJ1-3; D not certain. The ends were cut back, 5 bases at V and 3 bases at J, with 8 bases in the middle. This CDR3 has 12 residues. In germline, CDR1 is DFQATT, CDR2 SNEGSKA (reference sequence). The CDR3 nucleotides read TGCAGTGCTCCGGGCCGTGGAAACACCATATATTTT. Translated: CSAPGRGNTIYF.

Remarks on this clonotype: One base away lies a much larger clone, so this may be a sequencing read error. The chain couples TRBV13 to TRBJ1-2; no clear D. Germline V gene lookup returns CDR1 PRHDT and CDR2 FYEKMQ (reference sequence). CDR3 length equals 15 residues. The CDR3 region is CASSLGSRGIYGHTF. The CDR3 coding sequence is TGTGCCAGCAGCTTAGGCTCTCGGGGAATCTATGGCCACACCTTC.

This clonotype was picked up many times. The gene calls are TRBV27 and TRBJ2-3, with 12 positions matching TRBD1. The germline CDR1 and CDR2 sequences are MNHEY and SMNVEV (reference sequence). The CDR3 totals 16 residues. Trimming removed 6 bases from V and 5 bases from J; junction bases left unmatched: 9. The CDR3 nucleotides read TGTGCCAGCAGATTTTCCGGGACAGGGGGCGGAGATACGCAGTATTTT. Amino acids: CASRFSGTGGGDTQYF.

There are many counts of this clonotype. The V call is TRBV7-2, the J call TRBJ2-2; 10 nucleotides match TRBD2. The germline V gene has CDR1 SGHTA and CDR2 FQGNSA. The CDR3 covers 19 residues. The V gene end was trimmed by 2 bases and the J gene end by 0 bases; junction bases not matched to a gene: 9. The CDR3, as DNA: TGTGCCAGCAGCTTATATCGGCTAGCGGGGGCCGCGAACACCGGGGAGCTGTTTTTT. The encoded protein is CASSLYRLAGAANTGELFF.

This clonotype was seen repeatedly, ten times or more. The chain combines TRBV11-2 with TRBJ1-4; 10 positions match TRBD1. Germline lookup yields CDR1 SGHAT and CDR2 FQNNGV. The CDR3 spans 21 residues. Unmatched junction bases numbered 24, after V lost 6 bases and J lost 5 bases. The CDR3 sequence: CASRLNALSDRGRRANEKLFF. The CDR3 region has the DNA TGTGCCAGCAGACTTAACGCCCTTTCGGACAGGGGGAGGCGGGCCAATGAAAAACTGTTTTTT.

V is TRBV6-1 and J is TRBJ2-2; D is unclear. V was shortened by 4 bases and J by 5 bases, with 14 bases between the two germline ends. The germline CDR1 and CDR2 sequences are MNHNS and SASEGT. The CDR3 is made up of 15 amino acids. This chain's CDR3 is CASSVVRRRTGELFF. The CDR3 region has the DNA TGTGCCAGCAGTGTGGTCCGCCGTCGAACCGGGGAGCTGTTTTTT.

V gene TRBV6-6 combines with J gene TRBJ2-3; no clear D. Germline V gene sequence: CDR1 MNHNY, CDR2 SVGAGI (reference sequence). Trimming shortened V by 7 bases and J by 3 bases, and 8 bases separated the two germline ends. The CDR3 has 12 amino acids. In DNA form, the CDR3 reads TGTGCCAGCAAGGGCGGAACAGATACGCAGTATTTT. Encoded protein: CASKGGTDTQYF.